These T cell receptor beta chains were read from a single sample in a study of T cells after yellow fever vaccination. TCRdb reprocessed the 5' RACE reads via MiXCR and lists one record per CDR3 protein. In the table there are about 340,000 distinct CDR3 sequences, about 12% of which are singletons. The sample here was CD4+ T cells sorted from PBMCs, taken 15 days after the yellow fever booster vaccination. All receptors come from a man between 18 and 35 years old who received the YFV17D yellow fever vaccine. Both conserved end residues are part of each CDR3. Each record gives: J gene, V gene, CDR3 protein.

TRBJ1-1	TRBV12-3/TRBV12-4	CASSPSGSMNTEAFF
TRBJ1-3	TRBV4-2	CASSQERWGNTIYF
TRBJ2-1	TRBV28	CASSFGWTEQFF
TRBJ1-1	TRBV12-3/TRBV12-4	CASRGGVLNTEAFF
TRBJ2-5	TRBV4-1	CASSRQGPEKTQYF
TRBJ1-2	TRBV19	CASSIGEYGYTF
TRBJ2-3	TRBV11-3	CASSSGLAGKDTQYF
TRBJ2-3	TRBV18	CASSRAGTGSDTQYF
TRBJ2-3	TRBV5-6	CASSLFLGGTDTQYF
TRBJ2-6	TRBV29-1	CSVGGTPGANVLTF
TRBJ2-7	TRBV27	CASRTVSSYEQYF
TRBJ2-2	TRBV12-3/TRBV12-4	CASSLTGQAGELFF
TRBJ2-1	TRBV19	CASSIDRGEQFF
TRBJ1-5	TRBV9	CASSVDQGQPQHF
TRBJ2-2	TRBV12-3/TRBV12-4	CASSLRTDTGELFF
TRBJ1-5	TRBV20-1	CSARDYRDQPQHF
TRBJ1-4	TRBV7-2	CASSFQDSQAEKLFF
TRBJ2-2	TRBV7-8	CASSLLLGELFF
TRBJ2-7	TRBV6-1	CASSVQGGHGEQYF
TRBJ2-3	TRBV24-1	CATSDTGVGTDTQYF
TRBJ1-5	TRBV7-2	CASSQTGTGGYQPQHF
TRBJ2-1	TRBV20-1	CSAPQGGAKWFSYNEQFF
TRBJ2-3	TRBV11-2	CASSLTGGVADTQYF
TRBJ2-7	TRBV27	CASSSLAGASYEQYF
TRBJ1-2	TRBV27	CASSRGDGYTF
TRBJ2-1	TRBV5-1	CASSLGDRAINNEQFF
TRBJ2-1	TRBV15	CATSRDTSGGASQFF
TRBJ2-5	TRBV7-3	CASSLGGRQTQYF
TRBJ2-3	TRBV6-6	CASSWGGGATDTQYF
TRBJ1-5	TRBV12-3/TRBV12-4	CASSPGTQSPQHF
TRBJ2-1	TRBV5-4	CASSWAGGRRNEQFF
TRBJ2-2	TRBV4-2	CASSQEGYTGELFF
TRBJ1-4	TRBV2	CASGGQGWEKLFF
TRBJ2-7	TRBV20-1	CSARDRRQGVREQYF
TRBJ2-4	TRBV7-8	CASSIGAKNIQYF
TRBJ1-2	TRBV6-5	CASTDAGHQGYTF
TRBJ1-2	TRBV7-2	CASSSGDRGFSRGYTF
TRBJ2-6	TRBV12-3/TRBV12-4	CASSVEAAGANVLTF
TRBJ1-2	TRBV11-2	CASSLVAGESYGYTF
TRBJ2-7	TRBV27	CASSFAGIGNQYF
TRBJ1-5	TRBV12-3/TRBV12-4	CASLQGGGSRPQHF
TRBJ2-3	TRBV5-1	CASSTGTPHTQYF
TRBJ2-1	TRBV19	CASSTGQGNNEQFF